Included here is one T cell receptor beta chain sequence, with context. What it recognizes is unknown. The data stem from a study of CD4+ T cells in melanoma. General observations from the study: In melanoma, neoantigen-specific CD4+ T cells reportedly differed in differentiation state. A reported correlation linked neoantigen-specific CD4+ T cells to CD8+, macrophage and B cell function.

Assay: immunoSEQ multiplex PCR; the TCRdb copy retains only in-frame clones and omits some. The table records some 9,900 clones, around two thirds of them present only once. The CDR3 contains 14 residues. Trimming removed 0 bases from V and 0 bases from J, with 4 bases in between. The germline V gene has CDR1 MGHRA and CDR2 YSYEKL. The chain uses TRBV4-1 and TRBJ2-3, with D uncertain. The source of this sequence is a human donor with melanoma. Input material: cells from a culture (not recorded whether cultured in vitro). The DNA for the CDR3 is TGCGCCAGCAGCCAAGAGGGGAGCACAGATACGCAGTATTTT. It translates to CASSQEGSTDTQYF.